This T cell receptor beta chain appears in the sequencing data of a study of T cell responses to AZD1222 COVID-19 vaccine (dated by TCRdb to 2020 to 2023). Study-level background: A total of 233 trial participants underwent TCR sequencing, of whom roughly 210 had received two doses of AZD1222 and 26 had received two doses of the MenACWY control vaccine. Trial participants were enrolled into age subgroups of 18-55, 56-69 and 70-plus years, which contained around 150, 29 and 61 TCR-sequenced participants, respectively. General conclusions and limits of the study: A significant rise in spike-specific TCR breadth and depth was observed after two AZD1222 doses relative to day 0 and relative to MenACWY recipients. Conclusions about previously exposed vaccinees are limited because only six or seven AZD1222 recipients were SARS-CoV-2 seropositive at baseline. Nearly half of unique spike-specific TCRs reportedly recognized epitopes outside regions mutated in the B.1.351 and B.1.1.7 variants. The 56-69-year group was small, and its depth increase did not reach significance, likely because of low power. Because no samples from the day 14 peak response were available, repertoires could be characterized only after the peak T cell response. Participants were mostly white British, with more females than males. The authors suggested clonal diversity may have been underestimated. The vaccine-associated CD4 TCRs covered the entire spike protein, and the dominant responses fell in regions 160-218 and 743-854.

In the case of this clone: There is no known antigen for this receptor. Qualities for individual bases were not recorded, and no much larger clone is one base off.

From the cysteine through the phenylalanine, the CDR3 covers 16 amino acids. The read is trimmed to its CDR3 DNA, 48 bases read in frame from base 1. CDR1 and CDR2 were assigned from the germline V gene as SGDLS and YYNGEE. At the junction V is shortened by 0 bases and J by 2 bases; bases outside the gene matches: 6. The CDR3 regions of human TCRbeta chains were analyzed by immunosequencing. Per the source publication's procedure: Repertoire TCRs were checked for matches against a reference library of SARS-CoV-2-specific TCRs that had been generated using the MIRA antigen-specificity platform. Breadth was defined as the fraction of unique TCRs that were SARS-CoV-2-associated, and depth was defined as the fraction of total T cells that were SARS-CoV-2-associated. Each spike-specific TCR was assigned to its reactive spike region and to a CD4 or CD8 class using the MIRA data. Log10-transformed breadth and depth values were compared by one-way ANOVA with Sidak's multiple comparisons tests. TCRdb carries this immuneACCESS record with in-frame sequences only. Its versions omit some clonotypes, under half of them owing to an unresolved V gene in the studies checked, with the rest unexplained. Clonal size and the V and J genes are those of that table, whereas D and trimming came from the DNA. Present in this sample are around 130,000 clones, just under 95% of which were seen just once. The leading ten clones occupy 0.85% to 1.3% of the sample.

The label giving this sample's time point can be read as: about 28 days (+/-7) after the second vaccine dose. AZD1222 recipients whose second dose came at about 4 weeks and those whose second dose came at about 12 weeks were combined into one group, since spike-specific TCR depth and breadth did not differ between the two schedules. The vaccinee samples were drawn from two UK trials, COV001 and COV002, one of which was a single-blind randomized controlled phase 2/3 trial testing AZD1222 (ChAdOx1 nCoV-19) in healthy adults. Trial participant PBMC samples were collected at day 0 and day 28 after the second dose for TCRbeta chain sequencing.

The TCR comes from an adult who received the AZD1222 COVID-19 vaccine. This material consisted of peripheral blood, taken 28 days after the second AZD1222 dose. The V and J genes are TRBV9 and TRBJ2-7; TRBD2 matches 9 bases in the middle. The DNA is TGTGCCAGCAGCGTAGGGGCGCTAGCGGGAACCTACGAGCAGTACTTC. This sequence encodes CASSVGALAGTYEQYF.